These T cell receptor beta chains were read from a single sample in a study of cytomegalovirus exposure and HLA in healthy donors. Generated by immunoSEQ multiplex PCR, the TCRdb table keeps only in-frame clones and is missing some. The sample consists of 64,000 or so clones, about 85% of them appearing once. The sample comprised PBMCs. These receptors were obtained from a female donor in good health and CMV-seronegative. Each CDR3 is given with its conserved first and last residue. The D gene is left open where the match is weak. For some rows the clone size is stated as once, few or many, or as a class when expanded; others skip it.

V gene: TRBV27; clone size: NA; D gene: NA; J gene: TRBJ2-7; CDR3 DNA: TGTGCCAGCAGTTTCTCGGCAGGTAGGGGCGAGCAGTACTTC; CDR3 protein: CASSFSAGRGEQYF
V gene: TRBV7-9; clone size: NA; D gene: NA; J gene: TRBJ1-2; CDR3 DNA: TGTGCCAGCAGCTCCCGGGACACGGGGTATGGCTACACCTTC; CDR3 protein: CASSSRDTGYGYTF
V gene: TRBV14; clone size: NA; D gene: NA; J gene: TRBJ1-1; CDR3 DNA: TGTGCCAGCAGCCAATCCGCGGTCAAAAAAGCTTTCTTT; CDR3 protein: CASSQSAVKKAFF
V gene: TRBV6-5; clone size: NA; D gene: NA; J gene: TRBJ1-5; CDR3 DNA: TGTGCCAGCAGCCGTGGACTCTATCAGCCCCAGCATTTT; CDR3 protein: CASSRGLYQPQHF
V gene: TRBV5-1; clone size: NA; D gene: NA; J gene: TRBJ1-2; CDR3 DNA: TGCGCCAGTGAACGAGGGGGCTATGGCTACACCTTC; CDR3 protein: CASERGGYGYTF
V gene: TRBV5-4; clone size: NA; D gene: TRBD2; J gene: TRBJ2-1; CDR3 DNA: TGTGCCAGCAGCTTGGACGGACTAGCGGGGGGGGTGAATGAGCAGTTCTTC; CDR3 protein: CASSLDGLAGGVNEQFF
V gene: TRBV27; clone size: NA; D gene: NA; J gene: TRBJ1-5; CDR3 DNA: TGTGCCAGCAGTCCAATCACGAGTCCCGTACAGCCCCAGCATTTT; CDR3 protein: CASSPITSPVQPQHF
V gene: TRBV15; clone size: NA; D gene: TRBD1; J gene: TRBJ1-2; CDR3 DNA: TGTGCCACCAGCAGACCGGGACAGCCTAACTATGGCTACACCTTC; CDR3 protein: CATSRPGQPNYGYTF
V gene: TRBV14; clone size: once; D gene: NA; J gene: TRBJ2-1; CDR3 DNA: TGTGCCAGCAGCCTGTTTTACACACGGGGGAACAATGAGCAGTTCTTC; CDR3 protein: CASSLFYTRGNNEQFF
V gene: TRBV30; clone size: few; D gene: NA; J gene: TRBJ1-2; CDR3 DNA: TGTGCCTGGAGTGTACAAGTTACTAGGGGCTACACCTTC; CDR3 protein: CAWSVQVTRGYTF
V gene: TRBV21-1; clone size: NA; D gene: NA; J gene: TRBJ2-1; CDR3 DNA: TGTGCCAGTGGGACTAGCGTCTACAATGAGCAGTTCTTC; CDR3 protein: CASGTSVYNEQFF
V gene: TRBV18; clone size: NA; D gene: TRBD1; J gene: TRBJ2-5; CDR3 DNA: TGTGCCAGCTCACCAAGGACAGGGGTCGGAGAGACCCAGTACTTC; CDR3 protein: CASSPRTGVGETQYF
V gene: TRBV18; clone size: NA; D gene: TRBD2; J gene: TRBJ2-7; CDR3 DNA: TGTGCCAGCTCACCCCCGGGACTAGCGGCCTCAGGGGAGCAGTACTTC; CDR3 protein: CASSPPGLAASGEQYF
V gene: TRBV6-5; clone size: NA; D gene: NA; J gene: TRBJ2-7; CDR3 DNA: TGTGCCAGCGGACAGACCACCTACGAGCAGTACTTC; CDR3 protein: CASGQTTYEQYF
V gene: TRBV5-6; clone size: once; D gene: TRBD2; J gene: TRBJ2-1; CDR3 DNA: TGTGCCAGCAGCCCACGACTAGCGGGGGGGCATGAGCAGTTCTTC; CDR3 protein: CASSPRLAGGHEQFF
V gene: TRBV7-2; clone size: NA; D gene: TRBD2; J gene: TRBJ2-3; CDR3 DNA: TGTGCCAGCAGCATCTTCGGGACTAGCCTTAGCACAGATACGCAGTATTTT; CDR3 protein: CASSIFGTSLSTDTQYF
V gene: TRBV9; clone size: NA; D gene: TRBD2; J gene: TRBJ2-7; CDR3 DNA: TGTGCCAGCAGTGTCAGCGGGGGCGAGCAGTACTTC; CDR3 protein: CASSVSGGEQYF
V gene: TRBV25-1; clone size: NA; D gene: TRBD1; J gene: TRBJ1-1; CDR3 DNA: TGTGCCAGCAGTGATCCCAACAGGGGCAACACTGAAGCTTTCTTT; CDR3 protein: CASSDPNRGNTEAFF
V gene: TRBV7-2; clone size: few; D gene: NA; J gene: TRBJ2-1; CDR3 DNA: TGTGCCAGCAGCTTAGAATCCGGGAGCCAGTTCTTC; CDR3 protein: CASSLESGSQFF
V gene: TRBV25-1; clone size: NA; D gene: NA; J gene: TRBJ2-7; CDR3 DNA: TGTGCCAGCAGTGAATATCTGGGGCTGGGCGAGCAGTACTTC; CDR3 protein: CASSEYLGLGEQYF
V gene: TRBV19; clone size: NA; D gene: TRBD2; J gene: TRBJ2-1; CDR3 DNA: TGTGCCAGTAGTATAAGCGGGAGCTCCTACAATGAGCAGTTCTTC; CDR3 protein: CASSISGSSYNEQFF
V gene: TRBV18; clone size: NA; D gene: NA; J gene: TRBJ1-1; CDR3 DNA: TGTGCCAGCTCCGTGTCCGGGGACACTGAAGCTTTCTTT; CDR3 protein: CASSVSGDTEAFF
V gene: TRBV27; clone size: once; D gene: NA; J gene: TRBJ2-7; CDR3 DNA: TGTGCCAGCACCACAGGGTCCTCCTACGAGCAGTACTTC; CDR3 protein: CASTTGSSYEQYF
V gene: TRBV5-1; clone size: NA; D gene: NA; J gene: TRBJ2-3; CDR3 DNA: TGCGCCAGCAGCTTGGGGGGGCCGGTAGATACGCAGTATTTT; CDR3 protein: CASSLGGPVDTQYF
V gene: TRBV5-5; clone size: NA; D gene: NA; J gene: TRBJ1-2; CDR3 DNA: TGTGCCAGCAGCCTACTCGTCTATGGCTACACCTTC; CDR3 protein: CASSLLVYGYTF
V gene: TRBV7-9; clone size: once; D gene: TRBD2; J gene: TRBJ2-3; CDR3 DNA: TGTGCCAGCAGCTCTTGGACTAGCGGGATCACAGATACGCAGTATTTT; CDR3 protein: CASSSWTSGITDTQYF
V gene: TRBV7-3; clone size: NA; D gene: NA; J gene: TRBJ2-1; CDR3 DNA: TGTGCCAGCAGCTTAAGCGCGACCGGGACTTCCAATGAGCAGTTCTTC; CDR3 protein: CASSLSATGTSNEQFF
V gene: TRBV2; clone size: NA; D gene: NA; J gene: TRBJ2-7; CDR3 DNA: TGTGCCAGCAGTGAGTTGCGGCAGGGGTTAGGCGAGCAGTACTTC; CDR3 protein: CASSELRQGLGEQYF
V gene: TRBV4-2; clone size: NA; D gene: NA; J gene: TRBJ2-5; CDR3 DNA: TGTGCCAGCAGCCAAGACCAGGGGGGAGAGACCCAGTACTTC; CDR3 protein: CASSQDQGGETQYF
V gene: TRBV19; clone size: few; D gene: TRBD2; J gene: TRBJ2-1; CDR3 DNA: TGTGCCAGTAGTACCGGGACTAGCGGGAGGAAGCAGTTCTTC; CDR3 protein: CASSTGTSGRKQFF
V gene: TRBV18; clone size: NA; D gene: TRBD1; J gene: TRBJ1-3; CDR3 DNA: TGTGCCAGCTCAACCGGACAGGCCCGCTCTGGAAACACCATATATTTT; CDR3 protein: CASSTGQARSGNTIYF
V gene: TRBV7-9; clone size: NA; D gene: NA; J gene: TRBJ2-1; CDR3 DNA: TGTGCCAGCAGCCCCCGGGACTCCGAGGATGAGCAGTTCTTC; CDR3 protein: CASSPRDSEDEQFF
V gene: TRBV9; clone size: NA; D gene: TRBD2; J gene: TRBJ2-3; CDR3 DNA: TGTGCCAGCAGCGTAGCTTCGGGGGGAGTCCGGGATACGCAGTATTTT; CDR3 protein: CASSVASGGVRDTQYF
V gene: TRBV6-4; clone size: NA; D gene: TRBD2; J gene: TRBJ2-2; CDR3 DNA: TGTGCCAGCAGTGACTCGTTCCTAGCGGGAAACACCGGGGAGCTGTTTTTT; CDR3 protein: CASSDSFLAGNTGELFF
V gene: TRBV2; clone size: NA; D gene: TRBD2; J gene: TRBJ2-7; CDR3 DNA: TGTGCCAGCAGTGAAGCCTTCGGCGGGAGTGGGTTC; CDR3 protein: CASSEAFGGSGF
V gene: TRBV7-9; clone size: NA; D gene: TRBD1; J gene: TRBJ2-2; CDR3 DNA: TGTGCCAGCAGCGCAGAGACAGGGGGCACCGGGGAGCTGTTTTTT; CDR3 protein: CASSAETGGTGELFF
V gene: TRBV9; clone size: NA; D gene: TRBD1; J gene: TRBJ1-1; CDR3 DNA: TGTGCCAGCAGCGTAGCTACGGGACAGGGGCTTGACTTAGCTTTCTTT; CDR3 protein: CASSVATGQGLDLAFF
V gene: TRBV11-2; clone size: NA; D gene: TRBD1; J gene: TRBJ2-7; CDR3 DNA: TGTGCCAGCAGCTTGGGGGCGGGACAGGGGACCTACGAGCAGTACTTC; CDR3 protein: CASSLGAGQGTYEQYF
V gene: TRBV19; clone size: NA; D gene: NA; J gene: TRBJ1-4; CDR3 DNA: TGTGCCAGTAGTTACCGGGGGAATGAAAAACTGTTTTTT; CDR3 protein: CASSYRGNEKLFF
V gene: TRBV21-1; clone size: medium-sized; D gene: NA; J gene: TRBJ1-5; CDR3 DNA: TGTGCCAGCAGCCCACAGGGGAGTCAGCCCCAGCATTTT; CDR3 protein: CASSPQGSQPQHF
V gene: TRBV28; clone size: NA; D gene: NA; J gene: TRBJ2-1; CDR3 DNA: TGTGCCAGCAGTTCCCCGGTACACGGACTATACAATGAGCAGTTCTTC; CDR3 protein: CASSSPVHGLYNEQFF
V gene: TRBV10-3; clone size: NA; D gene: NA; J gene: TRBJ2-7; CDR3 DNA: TGTGCCATCAGTGAGTCGGGGCGGGGCGGAACGGAGGCTGGGCAGTACTTC; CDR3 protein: CAISESGRGGTEAGQYF
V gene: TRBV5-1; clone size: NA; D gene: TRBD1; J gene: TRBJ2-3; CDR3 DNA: TGCGCCAGCAGCTTGGTAGCAGGGGGCGGCTCAGATACGCAGTATTTT; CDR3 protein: CASSLVAGGGSDTQYF
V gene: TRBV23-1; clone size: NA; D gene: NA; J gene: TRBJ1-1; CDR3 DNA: TGCGCCAGCAGTCAACCGCTCAGGGAGAACACTGAAGCTTTCTTT; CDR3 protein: CASSQPLRENTEAFF